This T cell receptor (beta chain) comes out of a study of cytomegalovirus exposure and HLA in healthy donors. Note on this clone: Its antigen is currently unknown.

A multiplex PCR was run with 60 Vbeta primers and 13 Jbeta primers. Measured with immunoSEQ multiplex PCR; TCRdb has only the in-frame clones, and not every one. This table has more than 200,000 clones, roughly 83% appearing once. Germline V gives CDR1 KGHSH, CDR2 LQKENI. The V end was cut by 4 bases, the J end by 0 bases, with 16 bases between. CDR3 length: 17 residues. Regarding the study as a whole: Reports credit the classifier with highly specific, highly sensitive diagnosis of cytomegalovirus status.

The specimen sequenced was PBMCs. V is TRBV18 and J is TRBJ2-1; D is uncertain. This TCR was sampled from a girl under 18 in good health and CMV-seronegative. The CDR3 sequence is CASSLTLPRNSYNEQFF. The CDR3 DNA sequence: TGTGCCAGCTCACTAACATTGCCTCGAAACTCCTACAATGAGCAGTTCTTC.